These T cell receptor beta chains were read from a single sample in a study of radiotherapy plus CTLA-4 blockade in lung cancer. Method: immunoSEQ multiplex PCR; TCRdb's copy keeps in-frame clones and lacks some. The sample has about 97,000 clones; about four fifths are singletons. This specimen consisted of peripheral blood, obtained from a patient treated with radiotherapy plus ipilimumab. Every receptor here comes from a human donor with non-small cell lung cancer who had a partial response to radiotherapy plus ipilimumab. Some clones in this sample may be carry-over from other donors' samples. Each CDR3 is given with its conserved first and last residue. Fields, in order: V gene, J gene, D gene, CDR3 length, clone size, CDR3 protein, CDR3 DNA. The D gene is left open where the match is weak. Size values are once, few and many counts, or a class for expanded clones, and some rows have none.

TRBV10-1,TRBJ1-6,TRBD1,14,few,CASSRDRGMSPLHF,TGCGCCAGCAGTAGAGACAGGGGTATGTCACCCCTCCACTTT
TRBV19,TRBJ1-5,.,15,.,CASSPGGGSNQPQHF,TGTGCCAGTAGTCCCGGGGGAGGTAGCAATCAGCCCCAGCATTTT
TRBV19,TRBJ2-7,TRBD1,15,.,CASSVTGTGVDEQYF,TGTGCCAGTAGTGTGACTGGGACAGGGGTAGACGAGCAGTACTTC
TRBV19,TRBJ2-5,TRBD1,15,.,CASSISGQVGGTQYF,TGTGCCAGTAGTATTTCCGGACAGGTAGGGGGGACCCAGTACTTC
TRBV6-6,TRBJ1-2,.,13,.,CASSPPESYGYTF,TGTGCCAGCAGTCCCCCGGAGTCCTATGGCTACACCTTC
TRBV5-1,TRBJ2-5,TRBD1,15,.,CASSLGQGMGETQYF,TGCGCCAGCAGCTTGGGACAGGGGATGGGAGAGACCCAGTACTTC
TRBV11-2,TRBJ2-3,.,15,.,CASSLDGDFTDTQYF,TGTGCCAGCAGCTTAGATGGGGACTTCACAGATACGCAGTATTTT
TRBV5-1,TRBJ2-6,.,17,.,CASSLVGTNSGANVLTF,TGCGCCAGCAGCTTGGTCGGGACAAACTCTGGGGCCAACGTCCTGACTTTC
TRBV29-1,TRBJ2-7,.,17,once,CSVDNRDTEKMSYEQYF,TGCAGCGTTGATAACCGGGACACCGAGAAAATGTCCTACGAGCAGTACTTC
TRBV18,TRBJ2-5,.,13,.,CASSPPSQETQYF,TGTGCCAGCTCACCACCCAGCCAAGAGACCCAGTACTTC
TRBV19,TRBJ1-4,.,16,.,CASSGDDSSTNEKLFF,TGTGCCAGTAGTGGAGACGACAGTTCAACTAATGAAAAACTGTTTTTT
TRBV6-5,TRBJ2-7,.,12,.,CASSYGRGEQYF,TGTGCCAGCAGTTACGGTAGGGGAGAGCAGTACTTC
TRBV28,TRBJ2-1,TRBD2,16,.,CASSGGTSGTYNEQFF,TGTGCCAGCAGTGGCGGGACTAGCGGGACATACAATGAGCAGTTCTTC
TRBV19,TRBJ1-5,TRBD1,14,once,CASSRGQRNQPQHF,TGTGCCAGTAGTCGGGGACAGCGCAATCAGCCCCAGCATTTT
TRBV7-2,TRBJ2-5,TRBD2,14,.,CASSLGTRRETQYF,TGTGCCAGCAGCTTAGGGACTAGAAGAGAGACCCAGTACTTC
TRBV18,TRBJ2-1,TRBD1,15,.,CASSQGQGGYNEQFF,TGTGCCAGCTCACAGGGACAGGGAGGTTACAATGAGCAGTTCTTC
TRBV9,TRBJ1-1,TRBD1,17,few,CASSGPVLGGMNTEAFF,TGTGCCAGCAGCGGGCCCGTTTTAGGGGGCATGAACACTGAAGCTTTCTTT
TRBV9,TRBJ1-5,.,17,.,CASSVEPDTYSNQPQHF,TGTGCCAGCAGCGTAGAACCGGACACATATAGCAATCAGCCCCAGCATTTT
TRBV4-2,TRBJ1-6,.,18,once,CASSQATTGSSYNSPLHF,TGTGCCAGCAGCCAAGCTACGACTGGGAGCTCCTATAATTCACCCCTCCACTTT
TRBV18,TRBJ1-1,.,16,once,CASSPPVRGVETEAFF,TGTGCCAGCTCACCACCGGTTAGGGGCGTAGAGACTGAAGCTTTCTTT
TRBV4-2,TRBJ1-4,.,15,.,CASSQVDGINEKLFF,TGTGCCAGCAGCCAAGTCGACGGGATAAATGAAAAACTGTTTTTT
TRBV13,TRBJ2-3,TRBD2,16,.,CASSLDQSGGTDTQYF,TGTGCCAGCAGCTTAGATCAAAGCGGGGGTACAGATACGCAGTATTTT
TRBV7-3,TRBJ2-1,.,15,.,CASSPDKSSYNEQFF,TGTGCCAGCAGCCCGGACAAGAGCTCCTACAATGAGCAGTTCTTC
TRBV28,TRBJ1-5,.,15,.,CASSLLGRDNQPQHF,TGTGCCAGCAGTTTGTTGGGGCGGGACAATCAGCCCCAGCATTTT
TRBV28,TRBJ2-7,.,14,.,CASSLPHRSYEQYF,TGTGCCAGCAGTTTACCCCACAGGTCCTACGAGCAGTACTTC
TRBV6-6,TRBJ1-1,TRBD1,15,.,CASSYTTGQPYEAFF,TGTGCCAGCAGTTACACGACGGGACAGCCTTATGAAGCTTTCTTT
TRBV9,TRBJ2-7,TRBD2,16,few,CASSVSGASGRYEQYF,TGTGCCAGCAGCGTGTCCGGGGCTAGCGGGAGGTACGAGCAGTACTTC
TRBV10-1,TRBJ2-1,.,14,.,CASSPGSSYNEQFF,TGCGCCAGCAGTCCGGGGTCCTCCTACAATGAGCAGTTCTTC